At least ten counts were recorded for the clone carrying this T cell receptor (beta chain). Its specificity is not known. The CDR3 end is not reached by the read, which stops 3 residues before it; the germline J gene fills it in. Heparinized whole blood, roughly 4.5 to 9 ml, came from each donor. The CDR3 has 15 residues. V was cut by 0 bases and J by 3 bases, with 12 bases left in between. Germline CDR1 MGHRA, CDR2 YSYEKL. Equal genomic DNA amounts from CVID and control samples were sequenced. Profiled with immunoSEQ multiplex PCR; TCRdb holds only in-frame clones, not every one. There are about 42,000 clones in the sample, none observed a single time. This entry is derived from a study of T cell clonality in common variable immunodeficiency. The study's findings and limits: Repertoire-complication correlations in CVID were limited by patient heterogeneity. CVID subjects showed higher TCRbeta clonality than healthy controls.

Sample: peripheral blood mononuclear cells. The rearrangement joins TRBV4-1 to TRBJ2-7; D may be TRBD2 (6 bases). This sequence originates from a person aged 18 to 75 in good health. CDR3 DNA, as far as it was read: TGCGCCAGCAGCCAAGAATCGGGGACTTTCTACGAG. Its protein product is CASSQESGTFYE. The entire CDR3 reads CASSQESGTFYEQYF.